Listed below are T cell receptor beta chains from one sample, sequenced in a study of a mutant IDH1 vaccine in newly diagnosed glioma. Profiled with immunoSEQ multiplex PCR; TCRdb holds only in-frame clones, not every one. Of some 87,000 clones listed, roughly 78% are singletons. Sequencing used PBMCs, obtained from a glioma patient treated with radiotherapy, temozolomide or both. The source of these receptors is a man aged 35-49 years with glioma. Each CDR3 is given with its conserved first and last residue. A D gene is named only where the DNA matches it firmly. Size is omitted from some rows. Given values are once, few, many or a class for expanded clones.

NA	TRBV6-6	TRBJ1-5	TRBD1	CASIPTGNSNQPQHF	TGTGCCAGCATTCCGACAGGGAATAGCAATCAGCCCCAGCATTTT
NA	TRBV14	TRBJ2-7	NA	CASSQGLPGPYEQYF	TGTGCCAGCAGCCAAGGCCTTCCGGGCCCCTACGAGCAGTACTTC
NA	TRBV30	TRBJ2-7	TRBD2	CAWSVREGYEQYF	TGTGCCTGGAGTGTACGGGAGGGCTACGAGCAGTACTTC
few	TRBV7-8	TRBJ2-7	NA	CASSLGTPPGEQYF	TGTGCCAGCAGCCTTGGGACTCCACCGGGGGAGCAGTACTTC
NA	TRBV19	TRBJ2-6	NA	CASSTMRLSGANVLTF	TGTGCCAGTAGCACCATGAGGCTCTCTGGGGCCAACGTCCTGACTTTC
NA	TRBV6-5	TRBJ2-5	NA	CASRRGVGQETQYF	TGTGCCAGCCGTCGCGGGGTCGGCCAAGAGACCCAGTACTTC
few	TRBV30	TRBJ1-1	TRBD1	CAWSAYRGLLIEAFF	TGTGCCTGGAGTGCATACAGGGGCCTCCTGATTGAAGCTTTCTTT
NA	TRBV27	TRBJ2-7	NA	CASGLRAYEQYF	TGTGCCAGCGGTCTCAGGGCCTACGAGCAGTACTTC
NA	TRBV29-1	TRBJ2-3	NA	CSVHRAGSLPDTQYF	TGCAGCGTCCATAGGGCGGGCTCACTGCCGGATACGCAGTATTTT
NA	TRBV29-1	TRBJ2-3	NA	CSVGEGLTDTQYF	TGCAGCGTTGGAGAAGGATTAACAGATACGCAGTATTTT
NA	TRBV5-1	TRBJ1-2	NA	CASSLGRPNYGYTF	TGCGCCAGCAGCTTGGGACGGCCGAACTATGGCTACACCTTC
NA	TRBV7-3	TRBJ1-5	TRBD1	CASSLNRGFRKGNQPQHF	TGTGCCAGCAGCTTGAACAGGGGATTTCGAAAGGGCAATCAGCCCCAGCATTTT
NA	TRBV5-1	TRBJ2-3	TRBD1	CASSWQTGTTDTQYF	TGCGCCAGCAGCTGGCAGACAGGGACCACAGATACGCAGTATTTT
NA	TRBV29-1	TRBJ2-7	NA	CSVLTLWSDEQYF	TGCAGCGTTTTAACCCTTTGGTCCGACGAGCAGTACTTC
NA	TRBV21-1	TRBJ2-7	NA	CASSPGPYEQYF	TGTGCCAGCAGCCCAGGGCCCTACGAGCAGTACTTC
NA	TRBV11-2	TRBJ2-2	NA	CASSQTSGELFF	TGTGCCAGCAGCCAAACCTCCGGGGAGCTGTTTTTT
NA	TRBV2	TRBJ2-2	NA	CASSEASGRVFDGELFF	TGTGCCAGCAGTGAAGCGTCCGGCAGGGTTTTTGACGGGGAGCTGTTTTTT
NA	TRBV7-2	TRBJ1-5	NA	CASSLEAAGVYQPQHF	TGTGCCAGCAGCTTAGAGGCCGCAGGGGTTTATCAGCCCCAGCATTTT
NA	TRBV29-1	TRBJ1-2	NA	CSVWGYGYTF	TGCAGCGTTTGGGGCTATGGCTACACCTTC
NA	TRBV2	TRBJ2-2	NA	CASSEEVGGTGELFF	TGTGCCAGCAGTGAAGAAGTCGGCGGCACCGGGGAGCTGTTTTTT
NA	TRBV5-1	TRBJ2-7	NA	CASGTRSSYEQYF	TGCGCCAGCGGGACCCGAAGCTCCTACGAGCAGTACTTC
NA	TRBV6-5	TRBJ1-3	NA	CASSQGNTIYF	TGTGCCAGCAGTCAGGGGAACACCATATATTTT
NA	TRBV5-1	TRBJ2-7	NA	CASSLAEGVEQYF	TGCGCCAGCAGCTTGGCCGAAGGGGTCGAGCAGTACTTC
NA	TRBV7-6	TRBJ2-3	NA	CASSSPVGEWSTDTQYF	TGTGCCAGCAGCTCCCCTGTTGGGGAGTGGAGCACAGATACGCAGTATTTT
NA	TRBV9	TRBJ2-1	TRBD2	CASSVGTSGGAEQFF	TGTGCCAGCAGCGTAGGGACTAGCGGGGGGGCTGAGCAGTTCTTC
once	TRBV6-5	TRBJ2-5	NA	CASSSQETQYF	TGTGCCAGCAGTTCACAAGAGACCCAGTACTTC
few	TRBV13	TRBJ1-5	NA	CASSARRGGGNQPQHF	TGTGCCAGCAGCGCACGACGCGGGGGAGGCAATCAGCCCCAGCATTTT
NA	TRBV6-5	TRBJ2-1	NA	CASSFRPPGFREQFF	TGTGCCAGCAGTTTCCGACCCCCGGGATTTCGTGAGCAGTTCTTC
NA	TRBV5-5	TRBJ1-1	NA	CASSFTGRNTEAFF	TGTGCCAGCAGCTTTACGGGGAGGAACACTGAAGCTTTCTTT
NA	TRBV5-4	TRBJ1-1	TRBD1	CASSFGQGTVEAFF	TGTGCCAGCAGCTTCGGACAGGGCACCGTTGAAGCTTTCTTT
NA	TRBV5-1	TRBJ2-7	NA	CASSLVPDLGEQYF	TGCGCCAGCAGCTTGGTTCCAGATCTTGGCGAGCAGTACTTC
NA	TRBV7-2	TRBJ2-1	TRBD2	CASSVGGLAGNEQFF	TGTGCCAGCAGCGTCGGAGGCCTAGCGGGCAATGAGCAGTTCTTC
NA	TRBV15	TRBJ1-6	NA	CATSRDLGGYYNSPLHF	TGTGCCACCAGCAGAGATCTAGGGGGATACTATAATTCACCTCTCCACTTT
few	TRBV7-9	TRBJ2-3	TRBD1	CASSPGQAPQDTQYF	TGTGCCAGCAGCCCGGGACAGGCCCCCCAAGATACGCAGTATTTT
medium-sized	TRBV30	TRBJ2-1	TRBD2	CALRPLTSGPYNEQFF	TGTGCCCTCCGCCCTCTTACTAGCGGGCCTTACAATGAGCAGTTCTTC
NA	TRBV20-1	TRBJ2-7	NA	CRALTGTEQYF	TGCAGGGCCTTGACCGGGACCGAGCAGTACTTC
NA	TRBV11-3	TRBJ2-1	TRBD2	CASSRAGDDNEQFF	TGTGCCAGCAGTAGAGCGGGGGATGACAATGAGCAGTTCTTC
NA	TRBV11-2	TRBJ2-4	NA	CASSLDLSYKNIQYF	TGTGCCAGCAGCTTAGATCTCAGCTATAAAAACATTCAGTACTTC
NA	TRBV4-1	TRBJ1-5	TRBD1	CASSQVSHLGTGTWPQHF	TGCGCCAGCAGCCAAGTTAGCCACCTCGGGACAGGGACGTGGCCCCAGCATTTT
NA	TRBV7-2	TRBJ1-5	NA	CASSRFGGGLGQPQHF	TGTGCCAGCAGTCGATTTGGGGGAGGTCTAGGTCAGCCCCAGCATTTT
NA	TRBV4-3	TRBJ2-2	NA	CASSQDSQRSGELFF	TGCGCCAGCAGCCAAGATAGCCAGCGGTCCGGGGAGCTGTTTTTT
NA	TRBV13	TRBJ2-1	NA	CASSTDNYNEQFF	TGTGCCAGCAGCACGGACAACTACAATGAGCAGTTCTTC
NA	TRBV9	TRBJ2-5	TRBD2	CASNLQAGGMIGETQYF	TGTGCCAGCAACCTCCAAGCGGGGGGTATGATCGGGGAGACCCAGTACTTC